The clone carrying this T cell receptor (beta chain) has ten or more counts. Its antigen remains unidentified. This CDR3 comprises 18 residues. V was pared by 0 bases and J by 1 base, with 18 bases between. Unique molecular identifiers were incorporated during preparation of the TCRbeta library. Each CDR3 protein is one row after TCRdb ran MiXCR on the PCR reads. The repertoire has hundreds of thousands of distinct CDR3 sequences, more than 9% of them found once; the top ten carry about 20%. This entry comes from a study of T-cell reconstitution after alpha-beta-depleted transplantation in children. Study outcomes and limitations: A year post-transplant, T-cell counts and diversity derived mostly from newly produced T cells.

The J gene is TRBJ2-5, the V gene TRBV23-1, with D possibly matching TRBD2 (5 bases). TRBV23-1 is an ORF, and what it does is uncertain. This receptor was identified in a male patient aged 2-15 years who had a stem cell transplant for chronic granulomatous disease, so the T cells may come from the graft donor. Sample: peripheral blood, taken 180 days after TCRalphabeta/CD19-depleted stem cell transplant. The CDR3 DNA sequence: TGCGCCAGCAGTCAATCGATAATGAGGAGGCCCCCCCAAGAGACCCAGTACTTC. As protein: CASSQSIMRRPPQETQYF.